The subject of this entry is one T cell receptor beta chain. This sample was taken from a study of blood T cell repertoires in COVID-19. Under the authors' procedure: Reference gene primer amplification in the assay estimated nucleated cell counts. Sequencing used immunoSEQ multiplex PCR; TCRdb keeps in-frame clones, though not all of them. Clone size and V and J calls were adopted from that table, with D and trimming inferred from the DNA. The sample includes about 75,000 clones, more than 75% seen only once; the top ten take about 20%. The receptor comes from a human donor in a cohort sampled during active COVID-19. Sequencing was performed on peripheral blood.

CDR3 coding DNA: TGTGCCAGCAGCTTGGTGCAGTTTAGCACAGATACGCAGTATTTT. Residues: CASSLVQFSTDTQYF. The rearrangement uses TRBV5-5 and TRBJ2-3; D remains unclear. The length of the CDR3 is 15 residues. CDR1 is SGHKS and CDR2 is YYEKEE in the germline V gene (reference sequence). V lost 0 bases, J lost 0 bases, and 8 bases lay in between.